The clone carrying this TCR beta chain was recorded many times. The antigen remains undetermined. The CDR3 has 14 residues. Germline loops: CDR1 SGHRS, CDR2 YFSETQ. The V end was cut by 0 bases, the J end by 1 base, with 8 bases between. Time point described: longitudinal time-point 2. Where libraries were unsorted, they were derived from 2 million PBMCs stored at -80 degrees C. TCRdb redid the calling of the 5' RACE reads with MiXCR, one entry per CDR3 protein. The sample yields 57,000 or so distinct CDR3 sequences, about 8.9% seen once. The sample belongs to a study of neurological immune-mediated disorders. Study-wide points: Expanded clones shared no CDR3 amino acid sequences across subjects, suggesting private repertoires in all groups.

This sequence originates from a man younger than 40 in good health. The sample was PBMCs. The chain joins TRBV5-1 to TRBJ2-7; D ambiguous. This CDR3 reads CASSLDRGSYEQYF. The CDR3 bases are TGCGCCAGCAGCTTGGATCGTGGGTCCTACGAGCAGTACTTC.